Each of the 30 T cell receptor beta chains below was sequenced from the same sample in a study of CD8 T cells in ankylosing spondylitis (dated by TCRdb to the late 2010s). Library creation used 5' RACE. Sequencing instrument: Illumina HiSeq 2500. TCRdb redid the processing of the public reads, applying fastp at Q25 and MiXCR, and retained in-frame beta chains. All rows with the same CDR3 protein become a single entry with the most common DNA and genes. This sample gives 200,000 to 300,000 distinct CDR3 sequences in total; roughly a quarter of them show up just once. The ten biggest clones cover roughly 0.67% of the sample. The sequenced sample consisted of blood, either unsorted or a sorted T cell fraction (not recorded which). The origin of the receptors is a male donor with ankylosing spondylitis or in good health (not recorded which).

This clonotype was counted at least ten times. J is TRBJ2-3 and V is TRBV5-5; 9 bases are shared with TRBD2. Germline CDR1 is SGHKS and CDR2 is YYEKEE (reference sequence). This CDR3 contains 16 residues. After removal of 2 bases from V and 4 bases from J, the junction contained 8 bases not matched to a gene. The CDR3 loop is CASSFKGGGAADTQYF. The CDR3 DNA sequence: TGTGCCAGCAGCTTCAAGGGCGGGGGGGCGGCAGATACGCAGTATTTT.

This clonotype appeared a few times. The rearrangement uses TRBV6-5 and TRBJ2-2; D is unresolved. The CDR3 is 15 amino acids. CDR1 and CDR2 from the germline V gene are MNHEY and SVGAGI. V dropped 0 bases and J dropped 0 bases, with 5 bases sitting between them. CDR3 nucleotides: TGTGCCAGCAGTTACTCGATCGCGAACACCGGGGAGCTGTTTTTT. Translated: CASSYSIANTGELFF.

The chain combines TRBV11-2 with TRBJ2-1, with D tentatively TRBD1 (5 bases). The CDR3 consists of 12 residues. CDR1 is SGHAT and CDR2 is FQNNGV in the germline V gene. Trimming pared 5 bases from V and 10 bases from J, leaving 12 bases between. DNA for the CDR3: TGTGCCAGCAGCCTAACTACAGGAGAGCAGTTCTTC. Translated, it gives CASSLTTGEQFF.

V gene TRBV7-6 combines with J gene TRBJ2-2; D unresolved. CDR1 and CDR2 from the germline V gene are SGHVS and FNYEAQ. The CDR3 is 13 amino acids. V lost 1 base, J lost 3 bases, and 3 bases lay in between. In DNA, the CDR3 is TGTGCCAGCAGCTTAGGAGACACCGGGGAGCTGTTTTTT. Translation gives CASSLGDTGELFF.

This clonotype was observed a few times. The chain joins TRBV20-1 to TRBJ2-5; the D is unclear. The CDR3 contains 11 residues. Germline V CDR1 and CDR2: DFQATT, SNEGSKA (reference sequence). Trimming cost V 0 bases and J 5 bases, with 4 bases left between them. The CDR3 reads CSARERETQYF. CDR3 in DNA: TGCAGTGCTAGAGAAAGGGAGACCCAGTACTTC.

This clonotype occurred many times. The V gene is TRBV12-3 or TRBV12-4, the J gene TRBJ2-2; D gene ambiguous. Trimming removed 1 base from V and 2 bases from J, with 8 bases in between. The CDR3 is 15 residues long. CDR3 sequence: CASSLVAGNTGELFF. The DNA for the CDR3 is TGTGCCAGCAGTTTAGTCGCAGGAAACACCGGGGAGCTGTTTTTT.

There are many counts of this clonotype. The chain carries TRBV9 and TRBJ1-1; no firm D call. Germline CDR1 and CDR2: SGDLS and YYNGEE. The CDR3 loop spans 12 amino acids. Trimming removed 4 bases from V and 1 base from J, with 5 bases in between. Written as DNA, the CDR3 is TGTGCCAGCAGCCGGGAGAACACTGAAGCTTTCTTT. Translation gives CASSRENTEAFF. The complete variable domain, with remaining parts taken from reference TRBV9 and TRBJ1-1, reads DSGVTQTPKHLITATGQRVTLRCSPRSGDLSVYWYQQSLDQGLQFLIQYYNGEERAKGNILERFSAQQFPDLHSELNLSSLELGDSALYFCASSRENTEAFFGQGTRLTVV.

This clonotype was counted at least ten times. V is TRBV28 and J is TRBJ2-7; no clear D. Trimming cost V 7 bases and J 2 bases, with 15 bases left between them. Per the germline V gene, CDR1 is MDHEN and CDR2 is SYDVKM. The CDR3 extends over 14 amino acids. CDR3 bases: TGTGCCAGCACTGTGGGGTGGGGTACCTACGAGCAGTACTTC. This sequence encodes CASTVGWGTYEQYF.

J is TRBJ2-7 and V is TRBV12-3 or TRBV12-4; 8 bases map to TRBD1. The length of the CDR3 is 12 residues. With V trimmed by 5 bases and J by 7 bases, 4 bases remained unmatched. The CDR3: CASSITGGEQYF. CDR3 in DNA: TGTGCCAGCAGTATAACAGGGGGGGAGCAGTACTTC.

V and J are TRBV7-9 and TRBJ2-5, with D possibly being TRBD1 (6 bases). In germline, CDR1 is SEHNR, CDR2 FQNEAQ (reference sequence). V was trimmed by 5 bases and J by 4 bases, leaving 14 bases between them. The length of the CDR3 is 14 residues. This chain's CDR3 is CASSDSQGRETQYF. The CDR3 DNA is TGTGCCAGCAGCGACTCTCAGGGGAGAGAGACCCAGTACTTC.

This clonotype came up a few times. The junction and the germline gene differ at one end; a read error may be behind it. The chain joins TRBV20-1 to TRBJ2-1; 7 nucleotides agree with TRBD1. Germline CDR1 DFQATT, CDR2 SNEGSKA (reference sequence). The CDR3 spans 13 residues. DNA of the CDR3: TGTGGCCCCGGGACAGAGCTTTACAATGAGCAGTTCTTC. Translated: CGPGTELYNEQFF.

The chain carries TRBV20-1 and TRBJ2-6; no clear D. Trimming stripped 6 bases from V and 2 bases from J, with 8 bases between. The CDR3 runs to 13 residues. Germline loops: CDR1 DFQATT, CDR2 SNEGSKA (reference sequence). CDR3 in DNA: TGCAGTGCCCACAGCGCTGGGGCCAACGTCCTGACTTTC. It translates to CSAHSAGANVLTF.

The chain recombines TRBV25-1 with TRBJ2-1; D gene uncertain. The CDR3 is 15 amino acids. The germline gives CDR1 MGHDK, CDR2 SYGVNS. The V and J ends lost 3 bases and 6 bases respectively, with 15 bases between them. In DNA, the CDR3 is TGTGCCAGCAGTGACGTGGACCGGCAAAGCAATGAGCAGTTCTTC. It codes for CASSDVDRQSNEQFF.

In this sample, this clonotype turned up many times. The chain is built from TRBV28 and TRBJ2-2; D not certain. Per germline, CDR1 MDHEN and CDR2 SYDVKM. V shed 7 bases and J shed 4 bases, with 7 bases lying between them. There are 12 residues in the CDR3. The CDR3, as DNA: TGTGCCAGCACACCAGCCACCGGGGAGCTGTTTTTT. It specifies CASTPATGELFF. Combining the CDR3 with reference TRBV28 and TRBJ2-2 gives the whole variable domain DVKVTQSSRYLVKRTGEKVFLECVQDMDHENMFWYRQDPGLGLRLIYFSYDVKMKEKGDIPEGYSVSREKKERFSLILESASTNQTSMYLCASTPATGELFFGEGSRLTVL.

In its sample, this clonotype was seen many times. The chain has TRBV20-1 and TRBJ1-1; D not certain. From germline, CDR1 is DFQATT and CDR2 SNEGSKA (reference sequence). Trimming removed 6 bases at V and 0 bases at J, with 20 bases between. The CDR3 has 16 residues. Here the CDR3 reads CSAHDLTRKLNTEAFF. CDR3 DNA sequence: TGCAGTGCCCACGATTTGACCAGAAAACTGAACACTGAAGCTTTCTTT.

This clonotype was counted a few times. V gene TRBV12-3 or TRBV12-4 combines with J gene TRBJ1-4, with D perhaps TRBD1 (5 bases). The length of the CDR3 is 13 residues. The germline V and J ends were trimmed by 9 bases and 4 bases, with 12 bases remaining between them. CDR3 bases: TGTGCCAGTACTCGGGACGTTAATGAAAAACTGTTTTTT. Its translation is CASTRDVNEKLFF.

The chain links TRBV29-1 to TRBJ2-5; 12 nucleotides match TRBD2. V dropped 6 bases and J dropped 6; count of bases not matched to a gene: 11. The CDR3 has 15 residues. The V gene's germline CDR1 is SQVTM and CDR2 ANQGSEA. CDR3 DNA: TGCAGCGTATATCTAGCGGGGGGGCCGAATAAGACCCAGTACTTC. It codes for CSVYLAGGPNKTQYF.

The chain is built from TRBV10-3 and TRBJ1-6, with TRBD1 matching 9 bases. The trim removed 8 bases at V and 6 bases at J, leaving 8 bases unmatched. CDR3 length: 15 amino acids. Germline V gives CDR1 ENHRY, CDR2 SYGVKD. The CDR3 loop reads CAIRRGTGINSPLHF. CDR3 in DNA: TGTGCCATCCGCAGAGGGACAGGGATTAATTCACCCCTCCACTTT.

This clonotype was counted at least ten times. The gene calls are TRBV29-1 and TRBJ1-4; D is unclear. Per the germline V gene, CDR1 is SQVTM and CDR2 is ANQGSEA. The CDR3 loop spans 14 amino acids. Trimming removed 0 bases from V and 8 bases from J, with 13 bases in between. The CDR3 nucleotides are TGCAGCGTTGAAGATGGTACGAGTAGGGAAAAACTGTTTTTT. It codes for CSVEDGTSREKLFF.

This clonotype was detected many times. The rearrangement joins TRBV11-2 to TRBJ1-1; D is undetermined. Trimming cost V 1 base and J 4 bases, with 4 bases left between them. There are 12 residues in the CDR3. Germline V gene lookup returns CDR1 SGHAT and CDR2 FQNNGV. The CDR3 DNA is TGTGCCAGCAGCTTAGGGTTCACTGAAGCTTTCTTT. Its protein product is CASSLGFTEAFF.

This clonotype was recorded a few times. The chain joins TRBV5-5 to TRBJ1-6; 7 bases are a match to TRBD1. Germline trimming cut 5 bases from V and 6 bases from J; bases unmatched to any gene: 11. The CDR3 runs 16 residues. Germline-derived CDR1 and CDR2 are SGHKS and YYEKEE (reference sequence). The CDR3 protein is CASRLSPGTANSPLHF. The CDR3 bases are TGTGCCAGCAGACTTAGCCCCGGGACAGCTAATTCACCCCTCCACTTT.

This clonotype was counted at least ten times. The chain links TRBV20-1 to TRBJ2-1; D remains ambiguous. From germline, CDR1 is DFQATT and CDR2 SNEGSKA (reference sequence). V lost 4 bases and J 6 bases, leaving 10 bases between the germline ends. This CDR3 comprises 12 residues. The CDR3 DNA reads as TGCAGTGCTATAAGCCTAGGCAATGAGCAGTTCTTC. Translation: CSAISLGNEQFF.

This clonotype was counted ten times or more. This chain uses TRBV18 with TRBJ2-3; no definite D call. The CDR3 consists of 13 residues. Per germline, CDR1 KGHSH and CDR2 LQKENI. V was trimmed by 0 bases and J by 8 bases, leaving 9 bases between them. Written as DNA, the CDR3 is TGTGCCAGCTCACCACCAACCTTTGGTACGCAGTATTTT. This codes for CASSPPTFGTQYF.

V usage is TRBV3-1 and J usage is TRBJ2-1; possibly TRBD1 or TRBD2 for D (6 bases each). V gave up 0 bases and J gave up 12 bases, with 18 bases separating them. This CDR3 comprises 15 residues. Germline values: CDR1 LGHDT, CDR2 YNNKEL (reference sequence). CDR3: CASSQDRGQSPAQFF. In DNA, the CDR3 is TGTGCCAGCAGCCAAGATCGGGGGCAGTCCCCAGCGCAGTTCTTC.

The chain's CDR3 is CSVENRGGSTEAFF. The CDR3 DNA is TGCAGCGTTGAAAACAGGGGGGGAAGCACTGAAGCTTTCTTT. The chain couples TRBV29-1 to TRBJ1-1; TRBD1 matches 8 bases. CDR3 length: 14 amino acids. Germline assignment: CDR1 SQVTM and CDR2 ANQGSEA. Germline trimming cut 2 bases from V and 4 bases from J; bases unmatched to any gene: 6. Together with reference TRBV29-1 and TRBJ1-1, the CDR3 gives the full variable domain: SAVISQKPSRDICQRGTSLTIQCQVDSQVTMMFWYRQQPGQSLTLIATANQGSEATYESGFVIDKFPISRPNLTFSTLTVSNMSPEDSSIYLCSVENRGGSTEAFFGQGTRLTVV.

This clonotype was seen at least ten times. The chain is built from TRBV3-1 and TRBJ1-6, with D possibly TRBD1 on 6 matching bases. Germline V gene lookup returns CDR1 LGHDT and CDR2 YNNKEL (reference sequence). The CDR3 consists of 15 residues. With 4 bases removed from V and 9 bases from J, the gap between germline ends came to 16 bases. The CDR3 coding sequence is TGTGCCAGCAGCCCCCTCGGGGGGCAAGGTTCACCCCTCCACTTT. Its protein product is CASSPLGGQGSPLHF. The full variable domain, its missing parts supplied by reference TRBV3-1 and TRBJ1-6, is DTAVSQTPKYLVTQMGNDKSIKCEQNLGHDTMYWYKQDSKKFLKIMFSYNNKELIINETVPNRFSPKSPDKAHLNLHINSLELGDSAVYFCASSPLGGQGSPLHFGNGTRLTVT.

V usage is TRBV12-3 or TRBV12-4 and J usage is TRBJ2-5; 13 nucleotides align to TRBD2. This CDR3 comprises 15 residues. Germline trimming cut 6 bases from V and 5 bases from J; bases unmatched to any gene: 6. The CDR3 DNA reads as TGTGCCAGCAGCCGAACTAGCGGGGGGGCTGAGACCCAGTACTTC. Amino acid sequence: CASSRTSGGAETQYF.

This clonotype has at least ten counts. The chain uses TRBV7-2 and TRBJ1-3; no definite D call. The CDR3 consists of 11 residues. V lost 5 bases, J lost 4 bases, and 3 bases lay in between. Germline CDR1 and CDR2: SGHTA and FQGNSA. CDR3 residues: CASSPGNTIYF. In nucleotides, the CDR3 is TGTGCCAGCAGCCCCGGAAACACCATATATTTT.

This clonotype occurred a few times. The chain carries TRBV5-1 and TRBJ2-7; no reliable D call. CDR3 length equals 11 residues. With 2 bases removed from V and 5 bases from J, the gap between germline ends came to 5 bases. CDR1 and CDR2 from the germline V gene are SGHRS and YFSETQ. The CDR3 DNA reads TGCGCCAGCAGCTTCGAAGACGAGCAGTACTTC. Protein sequence: CASSFEDEQYF.

V and J are TRBV10-3 and TRBJ2-5; 7 bases fit TRBD2. The junction had 7 bases not matched to a gene; V was cut back by 4 bases and J by 2 bases. Germline CDR1 is ENHRY and CDR2 is SYGVKD. CDR3 length: 15 amino acids. This chain's CDR3 is CAISVGEGIQETQYF. In DNA form, the CDR3 reads TGTGCCATCAGTGTTGGGGAGGGAATACAAGAGACCCAGTACTTC.